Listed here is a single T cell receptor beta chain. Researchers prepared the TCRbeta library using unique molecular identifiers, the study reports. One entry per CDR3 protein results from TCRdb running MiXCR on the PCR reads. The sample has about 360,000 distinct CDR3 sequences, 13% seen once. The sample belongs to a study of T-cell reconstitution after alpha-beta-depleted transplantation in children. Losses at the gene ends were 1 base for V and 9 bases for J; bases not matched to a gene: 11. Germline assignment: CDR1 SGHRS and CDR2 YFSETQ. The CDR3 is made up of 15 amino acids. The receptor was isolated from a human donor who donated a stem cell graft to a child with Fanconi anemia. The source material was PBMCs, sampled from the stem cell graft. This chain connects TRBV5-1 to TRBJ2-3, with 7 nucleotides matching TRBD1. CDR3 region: CASSLTTGTPATQYF. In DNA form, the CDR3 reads TGCGCCAGCAGCTTGACGACAGGGACCCCCGCGACGCAGTATTTT.